Following are 28 T cell receptor beta chains from one sample sequenced in a study of shared clonotypes between healthy human individuals. Sequenced by immunoSEQ multiplex PCR; TCRdb stores in-frame clones only, minus some. This repertoire shows about 2,500,000 clones, around 90% found once; its top ten account for roughly 0.15%. Sequencing was done on a sample of naive CD4+ T cells sorted from blood. Subset here: CD45RA+ positively selected. The receptor set was obtained from a man between 18 and 35 years old in good health.

The V and J genes are TRBV21-1 and TRBJ1-2. TRBV21-1 represents a pseudogene. This CDR3 spans 11 amino acids. The CDR3 loop is CASSIVNGYTF. The CDR3 DNA reads as TGTGCCAGCAGCATAGTGAATGGCTACACCTTC.

This chain connects TRBV6-5 to TRBJ1-6, with unresolved D. Trimming cost V 5 bases and J 6 bases, with 14 bases left between them. This CDR3 has 15 amino acids. Germline assignment: CDR1 MNHEY and CDR2 SVGAGI. The CDR3 region has the DNA TGTGCCAGCAGTCCCGAAGACGGACCTAATTCACCCCTCCACTTT. Translated, it gives CASSPEDGPNSPLHF.

The chain is built from TRBV6-1 and TRBJ2-5; D is possibly TRBD2 (5 bases). CDR1 and CDR2 from the germline V gene are MNHNS and SASEGT. This CDR3 has 15 residues. The V gene lost 5 bases and the J gene lost 4 bases, with 17 bases spanning the gap. CDR3 sequence (DNA): TGTGCCAGCAGTCCCCCGGGCCTCCGGGGAGAGACCCAGTACTTC. Its protein is CASSPPGLRGETQYF.

The rearrangement uses TRBV6-5 and TRBJ2-2; D remains ambiguous. Germline V gives CDR1 MNHEY, CDR2 SVGAGI. V gave up 6 bases and J gave up 1 base, with 9 bases separating them. The CDR3 totals 14 residues. The CDR3 DNA follows: TGTGCCAGCAGGATACTCCGGAACACCGGGGAGCTGTTTTTT. It translates to CASRILRNTGELFF.

Only a few counts were recorded for this clone. Other DNA sequences within the sample encode an identical CDR3. The gene calls are TRBV2 and TRBJ1-1; possible D gene TRBD1, 5 bases. The V gene's germline CDR1 is SNHLY and CDR2 FYNNEI. The CDR3 consists of 14 residues. V dropped 2 bases and J dropped 1 base, with 8 bases sitting between them. The chain's CDR3 is CASSEQGKNTEAFF. In DNA, the CDR3 is TGTGCCAGCAGTGAACAGGGCAAGAACACTGAAGCTTTCTTT.

The chain has TRBV7-9 and TRBJ1-3; D is unclear. The V and J ends lost 2 bases and 0 bases respectively, with 8 bases between them. Germline loops: CDR1 SEHNR, CDR2 FQNEAQ (reference sequence). The CDR3 is 15 amino acids. CDR3 in amino acids: CASSLTRGSGNTIYF. The CDR3 DNA reads as TGTGCCAGCAGCTTAACACGTGGCTCTGGAAACACCATATATTTT.

This chain links TRBV12-1 with TRBJ2-5. TRBV12-1 is deemed a pseudogene. The CDR3 is 14 amino acids. CDR3 in DNA: TGTGCCAGCAGCTTAAGGTCCAGCCAAGAGACCCAGTACTTC. Protein product: CASSLRSSQETQYF.

The chain joins TRBV6-6 to TRBJ1-1; 8 bases agree with TRBD1. V lost 5 bases and J lost 3; bases outside the gene matches: 5. The CDR3 extends over 14 amino acids. The germline V gene encodes CDR1 MNHNY and CDR2 SVGAGI (reference sequence). In DNA form, the CDR3 reads TGTGCCAGCAGTCGACAGGGGAGGGACACTGAAGCTTTCTTT. This codes for CASSRQGRDTEAFF.

As regards this clone: Other DNA sequences in this sample translate to the same CDR3. The CDR3 nucleotides are TGTGCCAGCAGCCGTAGCGGGAGCTACGAGCAGTACTTC. Its protein is CASSRSGSYEQYF. The chain joins TRBV7-9 to TRBJ2-7, with 9 bases identical to TRBD2. CDR3 length: 13 amino acids. Germline-derived CDR1 and CDR2 are SEHNR and FQNEAQ (reference sequence). The V segment lost 5 bases and the J segment 3 bases; nucleotides outside the gene matches: 2.

This clone was seen a handful of times. Other DNA sequences from this sample encode an identical CDR3 as well. The chain combines TRBV5-1 with TRBJ1-5, with D tentatively TRBD1 (5 bases). Looked up from germline, CDR1 is SGHRS and CDR2 is YFSETQ. V lost 4 bases to trimming and J lost 2 bases, with 10 bases between them. CDR3 length equals 14 residues. The CDR3 loop reads CASSPRGGNQPQHF. The CDR3 DNA reads TGCGCCAGCAGCCCTAGGGGTGGCAATCAGCCCCAGCATTTT.

The chain links TRBV28 to TRBJ2-7; 10 bases are shared with TRBD1. This CDR3 region has 13 residues. V shed 6 bases and J 4 bases; nucleotides not matched to a gene: 3. The germline CDR1 and CDR2 sequences are MDHEN and SYDVKM. DNA for the CDR3: TGTGCCAGCAGGACAGGGGGCTTGTACGAGCAGTACTTC. Residues: CASRTGGLYEQYF.

V is TRBV5-1 and J is TRBJ2-3, with D hard to call. Germline CDR1 is SGHRS and CDR2 is YFSETQ. V was clipped by 5 bases and J by 2 bases, with 12 bases between them. CDR3 length equals 14 residues. CDR3 DNA: TGCGCCAGCAGTCGGTCCCCGGACACAGATACGCAGTATTTT. Protein product: CASSRSPDTDTQYF.

The chain couples TRBV28 to TRBJ1-6; 8 positions agree with TRBD1. CDR3 length: 15 amino acids. The germline gives CDR1 MDHEN, CDR2 SYDVKM. J was trimmed by 8 bases and V by 5 bases; bases with no gene match: 8. CDR3 in amino acids: CASSPSPGQDSPLHF. The CDR3 DNA reads as TGTGCCAGCAGTCCTTCACCGGGACAGGATTCACCCCTCCACTTT.

The chain combines TRBV30 with TRBJ2-3; 9 bases line up with TRBD2. Germline lookup yields CDR1 GTSNPN and CDR2 SVGIG (reference sequence). After removal of 0 bases from V and 3 bases from J, the junction contained 7 bases not matched to a gene. This CDR3 is built from 16 residues. CDR3 DNA sequence: TGTGCCTGGAGTGTACCGCGGGGGGGCCAGACAGATACGCAGTATTTT. This gives the protein CAWSVPRGGQTDTQYF.

The J gene is TRBJ1-5, the V gene TRBV6-5; D might be TRBD1 (5 bases). CDR1 MNHEY and CDR2 SVGAGI come from the germline V gene. The CDR3 totals 13 residues. Deletions cut 7 bases from V and 11 bases from J, with 18 bases between. DNA for the CDR3: TGTGCCAGCAAGGGCACAGATCTAGGGGCCCAGCATTTT. It translates to CASKGTDLGAQHF.

The gene calls are TRBV27 and TRBJ1-1, with D uncertain. Germline CDR1 MNHEY, CDR2 SMNVEV (reference sequence). The CDR3 is 14 amino acids. Trimming left V 0 bases short and J 7 bases short, with 12 bases between. The CDR3: CASSLSTQTGEAFF. The CDR3 DNA reads as TGTGCCAGCAGTTTATCAACCCAAACGGGTGAAGCTTTCTTT.

Concerning this clone: The sample carries other DNA sequences with the same CDR3. The chain couples TRBV30 to TRBJ1-1; D is unclear. In germline, CDR1 is GTSNPN, CDR2 SVGIG (reference sequence). Deletions cut 0 bases from V and 0 bases from J, with 8 bases between. The CDR3 runs 14 residues. The CDR3 nucleotides read TGTGCCTGGAGTGTAGGGCCCATGAACACTGAAGCTTTCTTT. Protein product: CAWSVGPMNTEAFF.

V gene TRBV19 combines with J gene TRBJ1-5, with a tentative D call TRBD1 (5 bases). This CDR3 is 17 amino acids long. Germline V gene data show CDR1 as LNHDA and CDR2 as SQIVND (reference sequence). V lost 3 bases and J lost 0, with 15 bases in between. The CDR3 bases are TGTGCCAGTAGTATTTCGGTGACAGACTATAGCAATCAGCCCCAGCATTTT. As protein: CASSISVTDYSNQPQHF.

This rearrangement joins TRBV6-1 to TRBJ2-7; D is perhaps TRBD1 or TRBD2 (5 bases each). V was shortened by 3 bases and J by 0 bases, with 15 bases between the two germline ends. The CDR3 has 16 residues. The germline gives CDR1 MNHNS, CDR2 SASEGT. CDR3 DNA: TGTGCCAGCAGTGAGGAGTCCGGGACGACCTCCTACGAGCAGTACTTC. Amino acid sequence: CASSEESGTTSYEQYF.

The chain carries TRBV7-9 and TRBJ2-7; the match to TRBD1 covers 10 bases. With V trimmed by 5 bases and J by 5 bases, 15 bases remained unmatched. The CDR3 loop spans 17 amino acids. CDR1 and CDR2 (germline): SEHNR, FQNEAQ (reference sequence). For the CDR3, the DNA is TGTGCCAGCAGCCGGGGACAGGGGATCTATTCGGGAGACGAGCAGTACTTC. Translated: CASSRGQGIYSGDEQYF.

V usage is TRBV7-9 and J usage is TRBJ2-3; either TRBD1 or TRBD2 may fit D (5 bases each). Germline V gene data show CDR1 as SEHNR and CDR2 as FQNEAQ (reference sequence). V lost 5 bases and J lost 6, with 12 bases in between. CDR3 size: 13 residues. The CDR3, as DNA: TGTGCCAGCAGCCAAAGATGGGGGGATACGCAGTATTTT. It codes for CASSQRWGDTQYF.

This sequence joins TRBV9 and TRBJ2-3; D unresolved. The germline V gene encodes CDR1 SGDLS and CDR2 YYNGEE. The CDR3 totals 16 residues. Trimming cost V 5 bases and J 0 bases, with 16 bases left between them. CDR3 sequence (DNA): TGTGCCAGCAGTACTAACGCGTTGGGAAGCACAGATACGCAGTATTTT. It encodes CASSTNALGSTDTQYF.

CDR3: CASSWTSGAAVDTQYF. CDR3 coding DNA: TGCGCCAGCAGCTGGACTAGCGGGGCCGCAGTAGATACGCAGTATTTT. The J gene is TRBJ2-3, the V gene TRBV5-1; 12 bases fit TRBD2. V lost 3 bases and J lost 5; bases outside the gene matches: 7. Germline V lookup: CDR1 SGHRS, CDR2 YFSETQ. The CDR3 covers 16 residues.

The chain is built from TRBV10-1 and TRBJ2-3, with D perhaps TRBD2 (6 bases). V was cut by 6 bases and J by 5 bases, with 18 bases left in between. The CDR3 runs 15 residues. Germline CDR1 WNHNN, CDR2 SYGVQD (reference sequence). CDR3 sequence (DNA): TGCGCCAGCAGGAGGGGACTCCTGACCGAAGATACGCAGTATTTT. This sequence encodes CASRRGLLTEDTQYF.

The chain links TRBV5-1 to TRBJ2-1; D might be TRBD2 (6 bases). The CDR3 is 15 amino acids. Trimming took 3 bases from V and 7 from J, leaving 17 bases between them. Germline V lookup: CDR1 SGHRS, CDR2 YFSETQ. CDR3 protein: CASSWPEGLTNEQFF. The CDR3 DNA sequence: TGCGCCAGCAGCTGGCCAGAGGGACTTACTAATGAGCAGTTCTTC.

In its sample, this clone was seen a few times. The chain has TRBV19 and TRBJ1-1; the match to TRBD1 covers 7 bases. Germline values: CDR1 LNHDA, CDR2 SQIVND (reference sequence). CDR3 length: 15 amino acids. Germline trimming cut 4 bases from V and 2 bases from J; bases unmatched to any gene: 7. The DNA of the CDR3 is TGTGCCAGTAGTACTACCGGGACAGCAAACACTGAAGCTTTCTTT. Amino acids: CASSTTGTANTEAFF.

The rearrangement uses TRBV7-2 and TRBJ1-3, with 10 positions matching TRBD1. With V trimmed by 5 bases and J by 5 bases, 9 bases remained unmatched. CDR3 size: 16 residues. CDR1 and CDR2 (germline): SGHTA, FQGNSA. CDR3 nucleotides: TGTGCCAGCAGCCCCGCGGGACAGGGGCTTAGAAACACCATATATTTT. Translating it yields CASSPAGQGLRNTIYF.

The chain combines TRBV7-9 with TRBJ1-1; D might be TRBD1 (5 bases). Germline V lookup: CDR1 SEHNR, CDR2 FQNEAQ (reference sequence). The CDR3 is made up of 16 amino acids. V lost 0 bases, J lost 4 bases, and 15 bases lay in between. The CDR3 loop reads CASSLAAGKAGTEAFF. In DNA, the CDR3 is TGTGCCAGCAGCTTAGCGGCAGGGAAAGCAGGCACTGAAGCTTTCTTT.